This T cell receptor (beta chain) was recorded in a study of T cell responses to AZD1222 COVID-19 vaccine. Study conclusions and caveats: Close to half of all spike-specific TCRs reportedly target regions of the variants that are unmutated. Recipients of AZD1222 seropositive at baseline numbered only 6 or 7.

Only in-frame clones appear in the TCRdb table, and some are missing; sequencing was by immunoSEQ multiplex PCR. Of 130,000 or so clones in the sample, approximately 95% were seen once. A remark on this clone: Its cognate antigen is unknown.

The CDR3 is 13 residues long. Trimming shortened V by 0 bases and J by 7 bases, and 7 bases separated the two germline ends. Germline V gene sequence: CDR1 MNHEY, CDR2 SVGAGI. This clonotype was obtained from an adult in good health. The sample was peripheral blood, taken on day 0 of MenACWY control vaccination. This chain connects TRBV6-5 to TRBJ1-5; no clear D. This CDR3 reads CASSYSGLQPQHF. Written as DNA, the CDR3 is TGTGCCAGCAGTTACTCGGGGTTACAGCCCCAGCATTTT.